Presented here are 22 T cell receptor beta chains from one specimen sequenced in a study of neurological immune-mediated disorders. The time point here: longitudinal time-point 2. Using its own MiXCR run on the 5' RACE reads, TCRdb lists one record per CDR3 protein. The sample includes about 80,000 distinct CDR3 sequences, 4.5% to 7.5% of them seen just once. The sample taken for sequencing was PBMCs. The source of these receptors is a woman aged 55 to 70 with multiple sclerosis.

The chain links TRBV11-2 to TRBJ2-1; 10 nucleotides line up with TRBD2. Trimming cost V 1 base and J 10 bases; bases outside gene matches: 10. The CDR3 contains 16 residues. Germline lookup yields CDR1 SGHAT and CDR2 FQNNGV. The CDR3 here is CASSLALAGAPVEQFF. CDR3 nucleotide sequence: TGTGCCAGCAGCTTAGCTCTAGCGGGGGCCCCCGTGGAGCAGTTCTTC.

This clonotype was counted ten times or more. J is TRBJ2-1 and V is TRBV20-1; 14 bases fit TRBD2. Per the germline V gene, CDR1 is DFQATT and CDR2 is SNEGSKA (reference sequence). The junction had 11 bases not matched to a gene; V was cut back by 6 bases and J by 4 bases. The CDR3 runs 17 residues. The CDR3 DNA sequence: TGCAGTGCACAAGGACTAGCGGGGGGCTTTCTATACAATGAGCAGTTCTTC. It specifies CSAQGLAGGFLYNEQFF.

The genes are TRBV6-2 or TRBV6-3 and TRBJ2-7; D is unresolved. Germline V CDR1 and CDR2: MNHEY, SVGEGT. V was trimmed by 5 bases and J by 3 bases, leaving 5 bases between them. This CDR3 comprises 11 residues. The CDR3 loop reads CASSNIYEQYF. CDR3 in DNA: TGTGCCAGCAGTAACATCTACGAGCAGTACTTC.

This clonotype was recorded many times. V gene TRBV20-1 combines with J gene TRBJ2-7; no clear D. The V end lost 0 bases, the J end lost 6 bases, and 12 bases lay between the germline ends. The V gene's germline CDR1 is DFQATT and CDR2 SNEGSKA (reference sequence). This CDR3 is built from 13 residues. The CDR3 DNA is TGCAGTGCTAGAGAACCGATTGCCCTCGAGCAGTACTTC. Protein sequence: CSAREPIALEQYF.

This clonotype has ten or more counts. This chain connects TRBV5-1 to TRBJ2-6; D is perhaps TRBD2 (7 bases). Trimming removed 6 bases at V and 0 bases at J, with 10 bases between. The CDR3 is made up of 15 amino acids. Germline-derived CDR1 and CDR2 are SGHRS and YFSETQ. CDR3 sequence: CASKGGSSGANVLTF. The CDR3 DNA reads as TGCGCCAGCAAGGGGGGGAGCTCTGGGGCCAACGTCCTGACTTTC. Combining the CDR3 with reference TRBV5-1 and TRBJ2-6 gives the whole variable domain KAGVTQTPRYLIKTRGQQVTLSCSPISGHRSVSWYQQTPGQGLQFLFEYFSETQRNKGNFPGRFSGRQFSNSRSEMNVSTLELGDSALYLCASKGGSSGANVLTFGAGSRLTVL.

In this sample, this clonotype turned up many times. The chain uses TRBV20-1 and TRBJ2-7; 9 positions match TRBD1. The V gene's germline CDR1 is DFQATT and CDR2 SNEGSKA (reference sequence). V dropped 2 bases and J dropped 2; count of bases not matched to a gene: 4. This CDR3 has 14 residues. The CDR3 spells CSARWGQGAYEQYF. DNA for the CDR3: TGCAGTGCTAGATGGGGACAGGGAGCCTACGAGCAGTACTTC.

With respect to this clonotype: Sequence at one end of the junction differs from germline and may be a read error. The genes are TRBV28 and TRBJ1-3; D is uncertain. CDR1 MDHEN and CDR2 SYDVKM come from the germline V gene. CDR3 size: 13 residues. The CDR3 coding sequence is TGTGCCAGCAACGACAACCGCCGAAACACAATATATTTT. It yields the protein CASNDNRRNTIYF.

This clonotype showed up many times. The chain joins TRBV7-2 to TRBJ1-4, with 9 bases matching TRBD1. Germline CDR1 and CDR2: SGHTA and FQGNSA. CDR3 length: 15 amino acids. Germline trimming cut 6 bases from V and 3 bases from J; bases unmatched to any gene: 5. CDR3 nucleotide sequence: TGTGCCAGCAGTTCTACAGGGGGCGCTAATGAAAAACTGTTTTTT. Translating gives CASSSTGGANEKLFF.

This clonotype was counted at least ten times. V gene TRBV15 combines with J gene TRBJ2-7, with TRBD2 as a possible D gene (6 bases). V lost 1 base to trimming and J lost 0 bases, with 19 bases between them. Germline V lookup: CDR1 LNHNV, CDR2 YYDKDF (reference sequence). The CDR3 runs to 18 residues. The CDR3 DNA reads TGTGCCACCAGCAGAGCCCGGGGACTCCTCGGAAGCTCCTACGAGCAGTACTTC. It translates to CATSRARGLLGSSYEQYF.

The sample holds many counts of this clonotype. This chain connects TRBV20-1 to TRBJ2-3; D is possibly TRBD2 (5 bases). V lost 5 bases and J lost 6, with 18 bases in between. The germline V gene has CDR1 DFQATT and CDR2 SNEGSKA (reference sequence). CDR3 length: 14 residues. The CDR3 sequence is CSAPAGGSRDTQYF. The CDR3 region has the DNA TGCAGTGCTCCGGCGGGTGGGTCTAGGGATACGCAGTATTTT.

This clonotype showed up many times. This chain connects TRBV20-1 to TRBJ2-2; D assignment may be TRBD1 or TRBD2 (5 bases each). This CDR3 spans 13 amino acids. V was trimmed by 6 bases and J by 6 bases, leaving 14 bases between them. Germline V gene data show CDR1 as DFQATT and CDR2 as SNEGSKA (reference sequence). CDR3 bases: TGCAGTGCCATCCGGGACCTCTCCGGGGAGCTGTTTTTT. It specifies CSAIRDLSGELFF.

This clonotype was seen repeatedly, ten times or more. This sequence joins TRBV5-1 and TRBJ2-7; the D is unclear. Trimming took off 0 bases at V and 7 bases at J, with 8 bases between the two ends. The germline gives CDR1 SGHRS, CDR2 YFSETQ. The CDR3 is 12 residues long. CDR3 region: CASSLALGEQYF. The DNA of the CDR3 is TGCGCCAGCAGCTTGGCCCTAGGGGAGCAGTACTTC.

This clonotype was detected many times. V gene TRBV28 combines with J gene TRBJ2-6; unclear D gene. The ends were cut back, 7 bases at V and 1 base at J, with 23 bases in the middle. Germline V gene sequence: CDR1 MDHEN, CDR2 SYDVKM. The CDR3 contains 19 residues. This chain's CDR3 is CASTSPIGGTASGANVLTF. In nucleotides, the CDR3 is TGTGCCAGCACAAGCCCCATCGGTGGAACTGCTTCTGGGGCCAACGTCCTGACTTTC.

This clonotype was seen ten or more times. The J gene is TRBJ2-3, the V gene TRBV18; perhaps D is TRBD1 or TRBD2 (5 bases each). CDR1 is KGHSH, CDR2 LQKENI, per germline. The CDR3 length is 14 residues. V dropped 3 bases and J dropped 11 bases, with 18 bases sitting between them. The CDR3, as DNA: TGTGCCAGCTCACCCGGGACGCAAAGTCGTATGCAGTATTTT. It specifies CASSPGTQSRMQYF. The full variable domain, completed using reference TRBV18 and TRBJ2-3, is NAGVMQNPRHLVRRRGQEARLRCSPMKGHSHVYWYRQLPEEGLKFMVYLQKENIIDESGMPKERFSAEFPKEGPSILRIQQVVRGDSAAYFCASSPGTQSRMQYFGPGTRLTVL.

This clonotype was seen many times. V is TRBV20-1 and J is TRBJ2-7; possible D gene TRBD2, 7 bases. CDR1 is DFQATT, CDR2 SNEGSKA, per germline (reference sequence). The CDR3 sequence is 15 residues long. Between the trimmed V and J ends, which lost 3 bases and 5 bases, there was a span of 20 bases. The CDR3 here is CSARNLGGGRHEQYF. CDR3 in DNA: TGCAGTGCTAGGAACTTAGGGGGGGGCAGGCACGAGCAGTACTTC.

This clonotype was seen ten or more times. This chain connects TRBV2 to TRBJ2-5, with 11 bases matching TRBD2. V was pared by 6 bases and J by 2 bases, with 8 bases of the junction left unmatched. The CDR3 is made up of 16 amino acids. Germline lookup yields CDR1 SNHLY and CDR2 FYNNEI. In nucleotides, the CDR3 is TGTGCCAGCAGCACTACTAGCGGGGGCCCTCAAGAGACCCAGTACTTC. Amino acids: CASSTTSGGPQETQYF.

This clonotype showed up many times. The chain couples TRBV2 to TRBJ2-6; TRBD1 aligns across 7 bases. The CDR3 spans 18 residues. V was clipped by 4 bases and J by 0 bases; unmatched bases: 9. The V gene's germline CDR1 is SNHLY and CDR2 FYNNEI. CDR3 in DNA: TGTGCCAGCAGTGTGAACAGGGGTGCTAGCTCTGGGGCCAACGTCCTGACTTTC. It specifies CASSVNRGASSGANVLTF.

Many counts were recorded for this clonotype. The gene calls are TRBV5-1 and TRBJ2-1; 8 positions match TRBD2. Germline CDR1 and CDR2: SGHRS and YFSETQ. The CDR3 contains 15 residues. J lost 3 bases, V lost 0 bases, and 2 bases had no gene match. As DNA, the CDR3 is TGCGCCAGCAGCTTGGCGCTAGCGGGCTACAATGAGCAGTTCTTC. Encoded protein: CASSLALAGYNEQFF.

V gene TRBV2 combines with J gene TRBJ1-2, with D possibly being TRBD1 (6 bases). The CDR3 is 15 residues long. Germline V CDR1 and CDR2: SNHLY, FYNNEI. Trimming cost V 7 bases and J 0 bases, with 15 bases left between them. CDR3 sequence reads: CASMGGAGPNYGYTF. The CDR3 nucleotides are TGTGCCAGCATGGGGGGCGCAGGGCCTAACTATGGCTACACCTTC.

This clonotype was seen repeatedly, ten times or more. This chain joins TRBV10-3 and TRBJ2-7; D is perhaps TRBD1 (6 bases). Germline-derived CDR1 and CDR2 are ENHRY and SYGVKD. Trimming took off 7 bases at V and 0 bases at J, with 16 bases between the two ends. The CDR3 has 15 amino acids. The CDR3 spells CAITPSDSLSYEQYF. For the CDR3, the DNA is TGTGCCATCACCCCCTCGGACAGCCTCTCCTACGAGCAGTACTTC.

This clonotype was seen repeatedly, ten times or more. This chain connects TRBV11-1 to TRBJ2-1; D may be TRBD1 (5 bases). The CDR3 covers 14 residues. CDR1 SGHAT and CDR2 FQDESV come from the germline V gene (reference sequence). The germline V and J ends were trimmed by 3 bases and 12 bases, with 18 bases remaining between them. CDR3 in amino acids: CASSLGRGSVLQFF. In nucleotides, the CDR3 is TGTGCCAGCAGCTTGGGTAGGGGATCGGTCTTGCAGTTCTTC. The whole variable domain, remainder taken from reference TRBV11-1 and TRBJ2-1, is EAEVAQSPRYKITEKSQAVAFWCDPISGHATLYWYRQILGQGPELLVQFQDESVVDDSQLPKDRFSAERLKGVDSTLKIQPAELGDSAMYLCASSLGRGSVLQFFGPGTRLTVL.

There are many counts of this clonotype. The CDR3 is CSATGNHYGYTF. The CDR3 bases are TGCAGTGCTACAGGGAACCACTATGGCTACACCTTC. The chain links TRBV20-1 to TRBJ1-2; D possibly corresponds to TRBD1 (5 bases). The CDR3 consists of 12 residues. The V and J ends lost 4 bases and 3 bases respectively, with 9 bases between them. The germline V gene has CDR1 DFQATT and CDR2 SNEGSKA (reference sequence).